This T cell receptor beta chain was identified during a study of OX40 agonist ivuxolimab in advanced cancers. In the study overall: The study treated patients with ivuxolimab, an agonistic anti-OX40 (CD134) antibody. Partial responses were achieved by three patients: one hepatocellular carcinoma, two cutaneous melanoma. General observations from the study: Compared with others, partial responders at 0.1-3.0 mg/kg displayed clonal expansion among the lowest. CD4+ and CD8+ blood T cells expanded clonally by week 6 at 0.1 to 3.0 mg/kg.

V shed 4 bases and J shed 5 bases, with 15 bases lying between them. Germline loops: CDR1 MNHEY, CDR2 SVGAGI. The CDR3 sequence is 14 residues long. A word on this clone: Its specificity is not known.

The table came from immunoSEQ multiplex PCR; TCRdb's copy has only in-frame clones and leaves some out. In the table there are roughly 40,000 clones, about 90% of which are singletons. The source material was CD4+ or CD8+ T cells sorted from blood, sampled in a trial of the OX40 agonist ivuxolimab. The J gene is TRBJ2-7, the V gene TRBV6-5; TRBD2 might be the D (5 bases). This sequence originates from an adult with an advanced solid tumor such as melanoma, head and neck, liver or kidney cancer. This CDR3 reads CASSWARESNEQYF. CDR3 bases: TGTGCCAGCAGTTGGGCGAGGGAGTCCAACGAGCAGTACTTC.